This TCR beta chain was identified during a study of CXCR3-negative and CXCR3-positive naive CD8 T cells. About the research overall: For each library, about 1.5 +/- 0.3 million TRB reads were obtained, 110 million to 150 million in total. Whole-study results and caveats: Memory cells differed in TRBV-TRBJ usage, but naive CXCR3-negative and CXCR3-positive cells had similar usage. Researchers report that CXCR3-positive naive cells carry more hydrophobic TRB CDR3s than CXCR3-negative naive cells.

Every CD8+ T cell subset underwent triplicate sorting at around 300,000 cells apiece. A word on this clonotype: Its antigen is still unknown.

In germline, CDR1 is SQVTM, CDR2 ANQGSEA. This CDR3 contains 14 residues. UMI-labeled TRB cDNA libraries were prepared by 5' RACE. TCRdb re-called the 5' RACE reads, yielding one record per CDR3 amino acid sequence without DNA. In all, the sample yields about 90,000 distinct CDR3 sequences. The chain combines TRBV29-1 with TRBJ1-1. The specimen was naive CXCR3- CD8+ T cells from blood. Subset here: CD45RO-CCR7+CD27+CD95- naive CD8+ T cells lacking CXCR3 (TNR3-). The clonotype comes from a human donor in good health. Some clones in this sample may be carry-over from other donors' samples. CDR3 sequence: CSVDFRPEGTEAFF.